The clone carrying this T cell receptor beta chain was observed a few times. The record originates from a study of Graves' ophthalmopathy and Graves' hyperthyroidism. On the study more broadly: The study drew peripheral blood at initial diagnosis, before any treatment.

Transcripts of RNA were the source for amplifying TCR beta CDR3 regions. First-round RT-PCR with HTBI primers preceded a second-round multiplex PCR. TCRdb called the multiplex PCR reads again in MiXCR, with one record for every CDR3 protein. The table includes fewer than 400,000 distinct CDR3 sequences, about a sixth detected once. The source material was peripheral blood. This clonotype was sampled from a young woman with Graves' ophthalmopathy.

CDR3 loop: CASSPRDGGTQYF. The CDR3 DNA reads TGTGCCAGCAGTCCCAGGGATGGGGGGACCCAGTACTTC. The V call is TRBV12-3 or TRBV12-4, the J call TRBJ2-5; the D gene could be TRBD1 or TRBD2 (5 bases each). This CDR3 has 13 residues. The V end lost 5 bases, the J end lost 7 bases, and 14 bases lay between the germline ends.